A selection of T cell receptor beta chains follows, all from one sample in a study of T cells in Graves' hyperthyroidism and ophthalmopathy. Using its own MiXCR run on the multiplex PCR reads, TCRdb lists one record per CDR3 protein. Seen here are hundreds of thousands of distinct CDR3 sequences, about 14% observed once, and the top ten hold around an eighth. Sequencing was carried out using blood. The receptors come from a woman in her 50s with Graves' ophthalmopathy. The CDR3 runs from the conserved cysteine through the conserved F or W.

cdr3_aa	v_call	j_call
CASSLQEFYGYTF	TRBV7-9	TRBJ1-2
CASSATRGRETQYF	TRBV2	TRBJ2-5
CASSARASGASTDTQYF	TRBV9	TRBJ2-3
CSAQAPGEAFF	TRBV20-1	TRBJ1-1
CASSLRGLAGAYNEQLF	TRBV6-2/TRBV6-3	TRBJ2-1
CASSLRSLAGARGDTQYF	TRBV7-3	TRBJ2-3
CASSQVFQVEPGTSGRVGNEQFF	TRBV14	TRBJ2-1
CASSLGTSGRANYNEQFF	TRBV19	TRBJ2-1
CASSQEGWRRYNEQFF	TRBV4-2	TRBJ2-1
CAISERYEQFF	TRBV10-3	TRBJ2-1
CASSDGFQPQHF	TRBV6-2/TRBV6-3	TRBJ1-5
CASSWSGSQETQYF	TRBV28	TRBJ2-5
CASSGGTSGSGDTGELFF	TRBV13	TRBJ2-2
CASSSIHEQFF	TRBV27	TRBJ2-1
CASSANQGAPGNTIYF	TRBV7-9	TRBJ1-3
CASSFASGRGGEQYF	TRBV7-2	TRBJ2-7
CATSDYGSNQPQHF	TRBV24-1	TRBJ1-5
CASSYMGGHSYEQYF	TRBV12-3/TRBV12-4	TRBJ2-7
CASSLPTTGRETQYF	TRBV28	TRBJ2-5
CASSFLAGGDYEQYF	TRBV7-3	TRBJ2-7
CASSFLSSGLVETQYF	TRBV7-8	TRBJ2-5
CASSKTGGTGELFF	TRBV11-2	TRBJ2-2
CASSTGTGTTYEQYF	TRBV7-3	TRBJ2-7
CASSEGAGSPYEQYF	TRBV7-2	TRBJ2-7
CASSLGGVGFGEAFF	TRBV7-8	TRBJ1-1
CASSLFADNQPQHF	TRBV28	TRBJ1-5
CAISEAFEQYF	TRBV10-3	TRBJ2-7
CASSLGVAGDINEQFF	TRBV27	TRBJ2-1
CAWRQGPGELFF	TRBV30	TRBJ2-2
CASSIPGLQDTQYF	TRBV19	TRBJ2-3
CASSLDKASHEQYF	TRBV7-3	TRBJ2-7
CSVAAGGSYGYTF	TRBV29-1	TRBJ1-2
CSVPRRLVFGETQYF	TRBV20-1	TRBJ2-5
CASSQDRRLAGITGELFF	TRBV14	TRBJ2-2
CASSLMRLDYNEQFF	TRBV11-2	TRBJ2-1
CASSLVTGAQETQYF	TRBV7-9	TRBJ2-5
CASSLGPIRHGYTF	TRBV7-9	TRBJ1-2
CASTLGSSTDTQYF	TRBV19	TRBJ2-3
CSARFGGRDEQFF	TRBV20-1	TRBJ2-1
CASSLRPLRTGLRETQYF	TRBV11-2	TRBJ2-5
CASSYREAYEQYF	TRBV27	TRBJ2-7
CASSLVGAAGTPYNEQFF	TRBV11-2	TRBJ2-1
CASSLVSGQPYNEQFF	TRBV7-2	TRBJ2-1
CASSQGGNVAEAFF	TRBV6-1	TRBJ1-1
CAIRTRTSTDTQYF	TRBV10-3	TRBJ2-3
CASSTMTGGVGYTF	TRBV19	TRBJ1-2
CASSSTGTDNSPLHF	TRBV7-2	TRBJ1-6
CASSYTGVEYEQYF	TRBV6-2/TRBV6-3	TRBJ2-7
CASSPRGGGPRETQYF	TRBV7-2	TRBJ2-5
CASSTRDRVGIEQPQHF	TRBV6-2/TRBV6-3	TRBJ1-5
CASSYSAGAAGNTIYF	TRBV6-5	TRBJ1-3
CASSLQGSNEKLVF	TRBV5-1	TRBJ1-4
CASSQEGGDEQFF	TRBV4-3	TRBJ2-1
CATISQGGEAFF	TRBV24-1	TRBJ1-1
CASTSAENTGELFF	TRBV6-1	TRBJ2-2
CASSLGSGSRRRTDTQYF	TRBV11-1	TRBJ2-3
CASSSDSTDTQYF	TRBV12-3/TRBV12-4	TRBJ2-3